This T cell receptor (beta chain) originates from a study of radiation and T cells in renal cell carcinoma. Treatment given: treatment-naive control, cytoreductive nephrectomy. TCRdb's table, derived via immunoSEQ multiplex PCR, lists solely in-frame clones and lacks some. The sample has 10,000 to 15,000 clones; less than 70% are singletons. The CDR3 has 13 amino acids. CDR1 is LNHDA, CDR2 SQIVND, per germline (reference sequence). V gave up 2 bases and J gave up 1 base, with 5 bases separating them. The sample consisted of tumor tissue, taken from a patient whose treatment was nephrectomy without radiotherapy. The V gene is TRBV19, the J gene TRBJ1-2; D call uncertain. This receptor was taken from a woman of 80 years or more with renal cell carcinoma. CDR3 amino acids: CASSISVNYGYTF. CDR3 DNA sequence: TGTGCCAGTAGTATAAGTGTTAACTATGGCTACACCTTC.